The 7 T cell receptor beta chains below were found in one sample sequenced in a study of T cell responses to AZD1222 COVID-19 vaccine. TCRdb keeps only in-frame clones here, not all; method: immunoSEQ multiplex PCR. The table shows fewer than 80,000 clones, with 79% occurring only once. The sequencing used peripheral blood, collected on day 0 of MenACWY control vaccination. The receptors were gathered from an adult in good health.

The V call is TRBV2, the J call TRBJ2-7; the D gene is possibly TRBD2 (6 bases). The V and J ends lost 3 bases and 7 bases respectively, with 13 bases between them. The CDR3 consists of 13 residues. Germline V gene data show CDR1 as SNHLY and CDR2 as FYNNEI. The CDR3 loop is CASSDRRGMEQYF. The CDR3 region has the DNA TGTGCCAGCAGTGACCGTCGGGGGATGGAGCAGTACTTC. The full variable domain, completed using reference TRBV2 and TRBJ2-7, is EPEVTQTPSHQVTQMGQEVILRCVPISNHLYFYWYRQILGQKVEFLVSFYNNEISEKSEIFDDQFSVERPDGSNFTLKIRSTKLEDSAMYFCASSDRRGMEQYFGPGTRLTVT.

The chain joins TRBV10-3 to TRBJ1-5; no clear D gene. CDR1 ENHRY and CDR2 SYGVKD come from the germline V gene. The V end was cut by 11 bases, the J end by 2 bases, with 13 bases between. This CDR3 has 13 residues. The CDR3 protein is CASRQDRNQPQHF. CDR3 DNA: TGTGCCTCCCGCCAGGACCGCAATCAGCCCCAGCATTTT.

The chain couples TRBV18 to TRBJ2-7; D gene uncertain. This CDR3 is built from 14 residues. Trimming stripped 6 bases from V and 2 bases from J, with 14 bases between. The germline V gene encodes CDR1 KGHSH and CDR2 LQKENI. The CDR3 spells CASSLLRATYEQYF. DNA for the CDR3: TGTGCCAGCTCTCTCCTCCGGGCTACCTACGAGCAGTACTTC.

The V gene is TRBV7-8, the J gene TRBJ2-1; D is ambiguous. The CDR3 contains 16 residues. Trimming cost V 5 bases and J 0 bases, with 14 bases left between them. The germline CDR1 and CDR2 sequences are SGHVS and FQNEAQ. This chain's CDR3 is CASSPPIRISYNEQFF. In DNA, the CDR3 is TGTGCCAGCAGCCCACCAATAAGGATCTCCTACAATGAGCAGTTCTTC.

The V call is TRBV6-1, the J call TRBJ2-7; D perhaps matches TRBD1 (5 bases). V dropped 2 bases and J dropped 3 bases, with 5 bases sitting between them. The CDR3 runs to 12 residues. Per the germline V gene, CDR1 is MNHNS and CDR2 is SASEGT. CDR3 nucleotides: TGTGCCAGCAGTGAACAGGGCTACGAGCAGTACTTC. Translated: CASSEQGYEQYF.

This clone was seen just once. The rearrangement joins TRBV4-2 to TRBJ2-2; 11 bases match TRBD2. The germline CDR1 and CDR2 sequences are LGHNA and YNFKEQ. The trim removed 1 base at V and 3 bases at J, leaving 7 bases unmatched. This CDR3 has 18 residues. The CDR3, as DNA: TGTGCCAGCAGCCAAGCTTCTAGCGGGGGGATCCACACCGGGGAGCTGTTTTTT. Encoded protein: CASSQASSGGIHTGELFF.

This chain links TRBV19 with TRBJ1-1; no clear D. Between the trimmed V and J ends, which lost 7 bases and 3 bases, there was a span of 15 bases. The CDR3 sequence is 14 residues long. Germline V lookup: CDR1 LNHDA, CDR2 SQIVND (reference sequence). The chain's CDR3 is CASTLGVGYTEAFF. DNA for the CDR3: TGTGCCAGTACCCTCGGGGTTGGGTACACTGAAGCTTTCTTT.